Sequencing of this T cell receptor (beta chain) was carried out in a study of hypomethylating agent response in myelodysplastic syndrome. As for the study in general: Of the myelodysplastic syndrome patients, 9 were male, 2 female. A diploid cytogenetic profile was most common; mean age roughly 72 +/- 6.3 years. Complete response or hematologic improvement counted as response; others were non-responders. Study-wide points: Lack of age-matching between healthy donors and MDS patients could bias comparison.

As to this clone: Its antigen is as yet unknown.

V was clipped by 2 bases and J by 2 bases, with 15 bases between them. Germline V gives CDR1 GTSNPN, CDR2 SVGIG (reference sequence). This CDR3 is built from 15 residues. The repertoire was sequenced with immunoSEQ multiplex PCR; TCRdb's copy has only in-frame clones and lacks some. The data show about 5,400 clones, 88% seen once. The sequence came from a human donor with myelodysplastic syndrome. V is TRBV30 and J is TRBJ2-5, with D maybe TRBD1 (5 bases). The source material was bone marrow, sampled before or after starting hypomethylating agent treatment for myelodysplastic syndrome (not recorded which). The DNA for the CDR3 is TGTGCCTGGAGTCCAAGTGGACACCGACAAGAGACCCAGTACTTC. The encoded protein is CAWSPSGHRQETQYF.